This TCR beta chain was identified during a study of cytomegalovirus exposure and HLA in healthy donors (dated by TCRdb to the late 2010s). Regarding the study in general: An earlier analysis of several hundred of the donors reported about 300 Gb of sequence data and 90 million to 120 million unique TCR beta sequences obtained from about 179 million T cells. To decide whether each TCR beta V gene segment behaved as functional or pseudogenic, an earlier analysis of over 500 of the donors relied on high-throughput TCR beta sequencing. Every discovery cohort repertoire had been produced on one sequencing platform. Donor age, sex, ethnicity and CMV serostatus were compiled together with the repertoire data. The aim of the study was to test whether cataloging public T cell receptors could identify signatures of past pathogen exposure. Genome-wide SNP genotypes for about three fifths of the roughly 670 donors were used in a later genetic analysis, which treated that subset as a discovery cohort. Among the approximately 420 genotyped donors, 75% to 90% belonged to the genetic ancestry cluster associated with self-reported Caucasian donors. The number of donors typed differed by locus, with roughly 629-640 for A, B, C, DRB1 and DQB1, around 560 for DQA1, approximately 580 for DPA1, and approximately 470 for DPB1. To study patterns of TCR occurrence, a later analysis re-analyzed previously published TCR beta repertoires from 700 or so donors and added high-resolution HLA genotyping. Four to six DR-DQ haplotypes were handled as single units for association and clustering, since linkage in the cohort was strong. The later analysis used no new phenotypic data to find candidate immune exposures, relying instead on TCR beta sequences and their occurrence across donors. The study profiled the T cell repertoires of about 720 subjects by immunosequencing and related them to cytomegalovirus serostatus. Across around 400 genotyped donors of the cohort, an average of approximately 240,000 unique TCR beta nucleotide sequences per donor were sequenced, and about a sixth of those sequences were non-productive. A separate validation cohort of 100 to 150 different subjects was used in addition to the roughly 720-subject first cohort. Class I and class II HLA loci were covered by the typing at four-digit resolution. An early release that covered some 640 HLA-typed donors contained 300 to 350 gigabases of sequencing data and roughly 84 million unique TCR sequences. High-throughput TCR immunosequencing, statistical association of individual TCRs with disease status, and machine learning were combined to predict cytomegalovirus infection status.

Study-level results and caveats: Roughly uniform sequencing depth across donors was assumed in presence/absence analyses, although this assumption may not hold. Because counts were too low, 15 to 20 rarely observed V segments, including chromosome 9 orphons, were left out of the earlier analysis of 587 of the donors. Across donors, most TCR sequences were observed very rarely, whereas some public TCRs were present in many individuals. A later genetic analysis reported fewer N-insertions in productive TCRs among donors in an Asian-associated ancestry cluster than the approximately 700-donor mean. According to a later analysis, most CMV-associated TCR beta chains appeared to be HLA-restricted, and the HLA associations seemed to be driven largely by CMV exposure. A further reported finding was that TCR beta sequences accurately predicted the HLA-A and HLA-B alleles for most subjects in the first cohort. It was suggested by the authors that the approach could potentially be generalized to other disease states and immunological phenotypes. Immune exposure information for the cohort was limited to CMV serostatus. V-gene and J-gene trimming of TCR beta chains was associated with a missense DCLRE1C variant in a later genetic analysis, and the association was replicated in an independent cohort. Some IMGT-functional V segments, including TRBV6-2 and TRBV6-3, could not be told apart with the 87-base-pair reads, so those segments were excluded. A later analysis associated around 16,000 TCR beta sequences with specific HLA alleles at a false discovery rate of 0.05. A group of highly shared sequence variants was considered likely to be a technical artifact of the sequencing pipeline. A later analysis reported that several top co-occurrence clusters appeared linked to parvovirus B19, influenza, CMV and Epstein-Barr virus. A total of 150 or so TCR beta chains were listed by the study as associated with cytomegalovirus. The cohort was sequenced for TCR beta chains only, and without alpha or paired-chain data the features that could be detected were limited. In a later analysis, TCR association rates were found to vary across HLA loci, with the most associated TCRs seen for DRB1 alleles and the fewest for HLA-C alleles. In an earlier analysis of 587 of the donors, most TCR beta V segments were observed in productive rearrangements about 87% or about 30% of the time, broadly matching IMGT annotations. In a later analysis, HLA-associated TCR beta chains were found to be more clonally expanded and to have lower generation probabilities than equally common non-associated chains. Strong co-occurrence of HLA alleles, especially DR and DQ, made assigning TCR associations to individual alleles difficult. HLA typing was unavailable for some donors at each locus, so association tests used only the typed subset. Three of the identified cytomegalovirus-associated TCR beta chains were confirmed in vitro to be specific for cytomegalovirus antigens. Linkage disequilibrium might explain the correlated functional status among segregating V segments, but an unknown experimental factor could not be excluded. The classifier was reported to diagnose cytomegalovirus status with high specificity and sensitivity in both the original cohort and the validation cohort.

About this clone: No antigen is known for it. The input lacks base qualities; no much larger clone sits a single base away.

V is pruned by 3 bases and J by 7 bases, leaving 4 bases of the junction without a gene match. According to the germline V gene (reference sequence), CDR1 reads WNHNN and CDR2 reads SYGVQD. The CDR3 contains 14 residues, cysteine and phenylalanine counted. The DNA shown is the 42-base CDR3, in frame from base 1. In total, about 650 healthy bone marrow donors made up the cohort. At the time of sampling, all cohort members were nominally healthy, though unrecorded immune exposures were likely present. The donor was CMV seropositive and was included in the group of some 290 seropositive cohort members. Every donor gave a peripheral blood sample, and the peripheral blood mononuclear cells from that sample were used for TCR beta sequencing. The Qiagen DNeasy Blood Extraction Kit was used to extract genomic DNA from the blood cell samples. Library creation used the immunoSEQ multiplex PCR assay. For the multiplex PCR, a mixture combining 60 forward primers for TCR Vbeta segments and 13 reverse primers for TCR Jbeta segments was used. The CDR3 region of rearranged TCR beta genes was amplified from genomic DNA with a multiplex PCR assay. The Illumina HiSeq System was used to sequence the amplified TCR beta libraries as 87-base-pair reads. Processing in the source paper ran as follows. Across the 500 to 750 repertoires, a later analysis counted 80 million or so unique TCR beta chains, roughly 11 million of which were shared by at least two donors. To remove PCR and sequencing errors, raw reads were error-corrected and collapsed into unique sequences using a nearest-neighbor algorithm that merged closely related sequences. Alignment of CDR3 sequences to IMGT reference sequences was used to assign V, D and J gene segments. For a sequence to be retained, a match of at least six nucleotides to both a V gene segment and a J gene segment was required. A rearrangement counted as productive if the CDR3 had no stop codons and remained in frame with V and J, and every other rearrangement counted as non-productive. Following IMGT convention, CDR3 was defined as the stretch from the second conserved V-encoded cysteine to the conserved J-encoded phenylalanine. The earlier analysis of 587 of the donors excluded sequences that lacked an unambiguous match to a single V gene segment. In an earlier analysis of around 590 of the donors, a V segment was called functional when productive rearrangements were above 56.7%, and segregating when the standard deviation between donors exceeded 5%. A statistical classification framework was built to diagnose cytomegalovirus status from the catalog of TCR beta chain sequences. A later analysis assigned V and J genes by comparing TCR nucleotide sequences with IMGT/GENE-DB human TR gene sequences. In a later analysis, CDR3 sequences and most-parsimonious VDJ recombination scenarios were assigned using the TCRdist pipeline. In a later analysis, each TCR beta chain was defined by its CDR3 amino acid sequence together with its V-gene family, and reads without a unique V-gene family were excluded. To address suspected cross-contamination and a sequencing artifact, a later analysis removed approximately 590 highly shared, low-generation-probability nucleotide sequences. In a later analysis, a clonal expansion index was calculated for each public chain from normalized within-repertoire ranks of inferred template counts. In a later analysis, generation probabilities were computed using a VDJ recombination model fitted to out-of-frame rearrangements, and the results were checked against IGoR. Hypergeometric tests were used in a later analysis to score TCR-TCR, TCR-HLA and TCR-CMV co-occurrence, with a repertoire-size bias correction applied to the TCR pairs. In a later analysis, false discovery rates were estimated by permuting HLA or CMV assignments 20 times. In a later analysis, co-occurring TCRs were grouped using DBSCAN, with TCRdist sequence similarity added in when clustering inside HLA-allele-positive subsets. For co-occurrence clustering, repertoires with fewer than 30,000 or more than 120,000 public chains were excluded, along with 4 to 6 repertoires with anomalous nucleotide sharing. Held by TCRdb, this immuneACCESS table contains in-frame sequences only and omits some clones. Under half of the omission traces to an unresolved V gene where checked; the cause of the rest is unknown. The V and J calls and the clone size are those of that table, but D and trimming were determined from the DNA. The sample records fewer than 130,000 clones, about 79% of which are singletons. Over 2.5% of the sample goes to the ten largest clones.

This chain is built from TRBV10-1 and TRBJ2-1, with 9 junctional bases fitting TRBD2. The material sequenced was PBMCs. The source of this sequence is a man between 45 and 60 years old in good health and CMV-seropositive. CDR3 protein: CASSDGGRGNEQFF. The DNA reads as follows: TGCGCCAGCAGTGACGGCGGGAGGGGAAATGAGCAGTTCTTC.